This T cell receptor beta chain was found in a study of OX40 agonist ivuxolimab in advanced cancers. Data came from immunoSEQ multiplex PCR; TCRdb stores just in-frame clones and leaves some out. This sample yields 80,000 or so clones, of which about 86% are seen a single time; 8% belongs to the top ten. Trimming took off 1 base at V and 5 bases at J, with 12 bases between the two ends. This CDR3 has 15 residues. Germline CDR1 and CDR2: SGHVS and FQNEAQ. This sequence was found in an adult with an advanced solid tumor such as melanoma, head and neck, liver or kidney cancer. This material consisted of CD4+ or CD8+ T cells sorted from blood, taken in a trial of the OX40 agonist ivuxolimab. The chain joins TRBV7-8 to TRBJ1-5, with D possibly matching TRBD1 (5 bases). CDR3 protein: CASSLGPGRDQPQHF. CDR3 bases: TGTGCCAGCAGCTTAGGACCGGGACGGGATCAGCCCCAGCATTTT. The variable domain in full, with the rest retrieved from reference TRBV7-8 and TRBJ1-5, is GAGVSQSPRYKVAKRGQDVALRCDPISGHVSLFWYQQALGQGPEFLTYFQNEAQLDKSGLPSDRFFAERPEGSVSTLKIQRTQQEDSAVYLCASSLGPGRDQPQHFGDGTRLSIL.